Presented here are 28 T cell receptor beta chains from one specimen sequenced in a study of radiation and T cells in renal cell carcinoma. The table came from immunoSEQ multiplex PCR; TCRdb's copy has only in-frame clones and leaves some out. The top ten hold about 7% of the sample, which has 60,000 to 65,000 clones, around 81% seen once. Documented time point: blood 2 weeks post-SBRT. As to treatment: 15 Gy SBRT to primary tumor, nephrectomy 4 weeks later. Sequenced here: blood, sampled from a patient whose treatment included radiotherapy and nephrectomy. All receptors come from a man in his sixties with renal cell carcinoma.

The V call is TRBV5-1, the J call TRBJ2-7; weak D call: TRBD1 (7 bases). CDR1 and CDR2 (germline): SGHRS, YFSETQ. The CDR3 spans 14 residues. V lost 1 base, J lost 6 bases, and 14 bases lay in between. Written as DNA, the CDR3 is TGCGCCAGCAGCTTGCCAGGGACAGCGGGCGAGCAGTACTTC. It is translated as CASSLPGTAGEQYF.

As to this clone: The sample has other DNA sequences that encode this CDR3 too. This rearrangement joins TRBV5-1 to TRBJ2-3; the D is unclear. The length of the CDR3 is 12 residues. V was shortened by 2 bases and J by 6 bases, with 7 bases between the two germline ends. Germline values: CDR1 SGHRS, CDR2 YFSETQ. CDR3 sequence reads: CASSLGKDTQYF. DNA for the CDR3: TGCGCCAGCAGCTTAGGAAAGGATACGCAGTATTTT.

This chain connects TRBV5-1 to TRBJ2-1, with TRBD2 matching over 14 bases. The CDR3 is made up of 16 amino acids. CDR1 SGHRS and CDR2 YFSETQ come from the germline V gene. V shed 3 bases, J shed 8 bases, and the junction held 7 bases outside the gene matches. CDR3 nucleotides: TGCGCCAGCAGCTCGGGACTAGCGGGAGTAGTAGATGAGCAGTTCTTC. Residues: CASSSGLAGVVDEQFF.

The chain recombines TRBV27 with TRBJ1-5, with TRBD1 as a possible D gene (6 bases). V was pared by 5 bases and J by 0 bases, with 11 bases between. In germline, CDR1 is MNHEY, CDR2 SMNVEV (reference sequence). CDR3 length: 15 residues. The CDR3 DNA is TGTGCCAGCAGTCCCCGGACAGCTAGCAATCAGCCCCAGCATTTT. Encoded protein: CASSPRTASNQPQHF.

The J gene is TRBJ2-6, the V gene TRBV9; tentative D call: TRBD1 (5 bases). V dropped 3 bases and J dropped 4 bases, with 17 bases sitting between them. The germline V gene has CDR1 SGDLS and CDR2 YYNGEE. CDR3 length: 17 amino acids. CDR3 sequence: CASSAPLIGAGANVLTF. CDR3 bases: TGTGCCAGCAGCGCACCCCTTATTGGGGCCGGGGCCAACGTCCTGACTTTC.

This clone was observed a single time. This rearrangement joins TRBV19 to TRBJ1-1; possibly TRBD1 for D (5 bases). V was trimmed by 5 bases and J by 1 base, leaving 11 bases between them. This CDR3 contains 14 residues. Germline CDR1 reads LNHDA; CDR2 reads SQIVND (reference sequence). The CDR3 here is CASSRTGGNTEAFF. Here the CDR3 DNA reads TGTGCCAGTAGTCGCACAGGAGGGAACACTGAAGCTTTCTTT.

This clone was seen a handful of times. This same CDR3 is encoded by further DNA sequences in the sample. This chain uses TRBV11-3 with TRBJ2-7; 8 bases map to TRBD2. Trimming took 5 bases from V and 1 from J; bases not matched to a gene: 4. From germline, CDR1 is SGHNT and CDR2 YENEEA. The CDR3 loop spans 14 amino acids. The CDR3 nucleotides read TGTGCCAGCAGCCCACGGGGGGGATCCTACGAGCAGTACTTC. Amino acid sequence: CASSPRGGSYEQYF.

As concerns this clone: Other DNA sequences in this sample translate to the same CDR3. This rearrangement joins TRBV1 to TRBJ1-1. TRBV1 is classified as a pseudogene. The CDR3 length is 14 residues. The CDR3: CTSSHPKGNTEAFF. The CDR3 DNA reads TGCACCAGCAGCCATCCGAAAGGGAACACTGAAGCTTTCTTT.

The chain has TRBV6-1 and TRBJ2-1; 8 bases align to TRBD2. Unmatched junction bases numbered 6, after V lost 3 bases and J lost 5 bases. The V gene's germline CDR1 is MNHNS and CDR2 SASEGT. This CDR3 spans 15 amino acids. The CDR3, as DNA: TGTGCCAGCAGTGATTCGGCGGGAGGTAACAATGAGCAGTTCTTC. Translated, it gives CASSDSAGGNNEQFF.

This chain links TRBV19 with TRBJ1-1, with 7 bases identical to TRBD1. The V gene end was trimmed by 4 bases and the J gene end by 8 bases; junction bases not matched to a gene: 10. The CDR3 runs to 14 residues. Germline V gene data show CDR1 as LNHDA and CDR2 as SQIVND (reference sequence). The CDR3 DNA follows: TGTGCCAGTAGTAAATCTGGGCAGGGGGAGGAAGCTTTCTTT. Translation gives CASSKSGQGEEAFF.

The CDR3 here is CATSLGGISGNTIYF. Written as DNA, the CDR3 is TGTGCCACCAGCCTCGGGGGTATTTCTGGAAACACCATATATTTT. The chain carries TRBV15 and TRBJ1-3; D may be TRBD1 (5 bases). CDR1 is LNHNV, CDR2 YYDKDF, per germline (reference sequence). Trimming shortened V by 5 bases and J by 1 base, and 12 bases separated the two germline ends. The CDR3 has 15 amino acids.

The CDR3 loop reads CASSVLAGDTQYF. CDR3 sequence (DNA): TGTGCCAGCAGCGTCCTAGCGGGAGATACGCAGTATTTT. The chain joins TRBV9 to TRBJ2-3; 8 bases map to TRBD2. The trim removed 2 bases at V and 5 bases at J, leaving 1 base unmatched. Looked up from germline, CDR1 is SGDLS and CDR2 is YYNGEE. The CDR3 covers 13 residues.

The chain couples TRBV30 to TRBJ2-3, with D tentatively TRBD1 (5 bases). Germline V gene sequence: CDR1 GTSNPN, CDR2 SVGIG (reference sequence). The CDR3 has 18 amino acids. V lost 2 bases and J 1 base, leaving 22 bases between the germline ends. The CDR3 DNA follows: TGTGCCTGGAGTTTGCAGCGACAGTACCCGACCGGCACAGATACGCAGTATTTT. Translating it yields CAWSLQRQYPTGTDTQYF. The complete variable domain, with remaining parts taken from reference TRBV30 and TRBJ2-3, reads SQTIHQWPATLVQPVGSPLSLECTVEGTSNPNLYWYRQAAGRGLQLLFYSVGIGQISSEVPQNLSASRPQDRQFILSSKKLLLSDSGFYLCAWSLQRQYPTGTDTQYFGPGTRLTVL.

The rearrangement uses TRBV6-5 and TRBJ2-7; 7 positions agree with TRBD1. This CDR3 contains 13 residues. The germline V gene encodes CDR1 MNHEY and CDR2 SVGAGI. With 5 bases clipped from V and 4 bases from J, the junction kept 5 bases outside the gene matches. CDR3 in DNA: TGTGCCAGCAGTAGGACAGGATTATACGAGCAGTACTTC. Its translation: CASSRTGLYEQYF.

This clone has only one observation. The chain couples TRBV2 to TRBJ2-5, with 12 bases aligning to TRBD2. The CDR3 covers 17 residues. The germline V gene has CDR1 SNHLY and CDR2 FYNNEI. The V and J ends lost 1 base and 3 bases, in that order; junction bases with no gene match: 6. The CDR3, as DNA: TGTGCCAGCAGTGAAGGACTAGCGGGGGAGCAAGAAGAGACCCAGTACTTC. Its protein product is CASSEGLAGEQEETQYF.

The J gene is TRBJ2-7, the V gene TRBV7-2, with TRBD1 as a possible D gene (7 bases). The ends were cut back, 5 bases at V and 7 bases at J, with 18 bases in the middle. CDR1 is SGHTA and CDR2 is FQGNSA in the germline V gene. The CDR3 consists of 14 residues. In nucleotides, the CDR3 is TGTGCCAGCAGCAGCTATACTCCAGGGGGGGAGCAGTACTTC. It specifies CASSSYTPGGEQYF.

The chain couples TRBV5-1 to TRBJ1-3; 10 bases agree with TRBD1. The CDR3 runs 18 residues. V lost 10 bases to trimming and J lost 4 bases; unmatched junction nucleotides: 20. Germline V gives CDR1 SGHRS, CDR2 YFSETQ. For the CDR3, the DNA is TGCGCCTCGTCATACGGGACAGGGGCGCGAGAGGGAGGAAACACCATATATTTT. Translating gives CASSYGTGAREGGNTIYF.

J is TRBJ2-5 and V is TRBV4-1; 13 nucleotides line up with TRBD2. Germline CDR1 and CDR2: MGHRA and YSYEKL. Germline trimming cut 9 bases from V and 5 bases from J; bases unmatched to any gene: 9. CDR3 length: 15 residues. The CDR3, as DNA: TGCGCCAGTGGGACTAGCGGGACCGGGGGGGAGACCCAGTACTTC. Translated, it gives CASGTSGTGGETQYF.

The gene calls are TRBV6-4 and TRBJ2-1; the match to TRBD2 covers 7 bases. The J segment lost 4 bases and the V segment lost 6 bases, leaving 9 bases of the junction unmatched. The V gene's germline CDR1 is MRHNA and CDR2 SNTAGT. The length of the CDR3 is 15 residues. CDR3: CASSPEASGYNEQFF. CDR3 sequence (DNA): TGTGCCAGCAGCCCCGAGGCTAGCGGATACAATGAGCAGTTCTTC.

The chain is built from TRBV4-3 and TRBJ2-1; 15 bases fit TRBD2. The germline CDR1 and CDR2 sequences are LGHNA and YSLEER. The J segment lost 9 bases and the V segment lost 4 bases, leaving 10 bases of the junction unmatched. The CDR3 runs 17 residues. The CDR3 spells CASSRPRTSGGAAEQFF. CDR3 in DNA: TGCGCCAGCAGCCGGCCTAGGACTAGCGGGGGGGCAGCTGAGCAGTTCTTC.

V is TRBV5-1 and J is TRBJ2-5; D is unclear. The V and J ends lost 4 bases and 2 bases respectively, with 0 bases between them. CDR3 size: 10 residues. Germline loops: CDR1 SGHRS, CDR2 YFSETQ. CDR3 region: CASSQETQYF. For the CDR3, the DNA is TGCGCCAGCAGCCAAGAGACCCAGTACTTC.

The rearrangement links TRBV18 to TRBJ2-7, with D maybe TRBD2 (5 bases). Trimming cost V 3 bases and J 2 bases, with 8 bases left between them. The germline gives CDR1 KGHSH, CDR2 LQKENI. The CDR3 totals 13 residues. CDR3 sequence (DNA): TGTGCCAGCTCACCCGGGAATACCTACGAGCAGTACGTC. Its protein product is CASSPGNTYEQYV.

As for this clone: One end of the junction fails to match germline, which may point to a read error. The chain has TRBV7-9 and TRBJ2-1; D possibly matches TRBD1 or TRBD2 (5 bases each). In germline, CDR1 is SEHNR, CDR2 FQNEAQ (reference sequence). This CDR3 comprises 13 residues. This CDR3 reads CASRLVGDNEQFF. The CDR3 region has the DNA TGTGCCAGCAGATTAGTGGGGGACAATGAGCAGTTCTTC.

V gene TRBV5-5 combines with J gene TRBJ1-6, with D unresolved. Germline loops: CDR1 SGHKS, CDR2 YYEKEE (reference sequence). The CDR3 spans 18 residues. V lost 1 base to trimming and J lost 0 bases, with 14 bases between them. The DNA for the CDR3 is TGTGCCAGCAGCTTGTCGCCCACTCAGAGCTCCTATAATTCACCCCTCCACTTT. Its protein is CASSLSPTQSSYNSPLHF.

The chain uses TRBV6-6 and TRBJ2-4, with unresolved D. Trimming took 5 bases from V and 0 from J, leaving 8 bases between them. Germline V gene sequence: CDR1 MNHNY, CDR2 SVGAGI (reference sequence). The CDR3 sequence is 14 residues long. CDR3 residues: CASSPSVAKNIQYF. The CDR3 DNA is TGTGCCAGCAGTCCCAGTGTAGCCAAAAACATTCAGTACTTC.

This clone was counted a few times. The chain uses TRBV7-9 and TRBJ2-5; D ambiguous. CDR3 length: 14 amino acids. CDR1 and CDR2 (germline): SEHNR, FQNEAQ (reference sequence). Between the trimmed V and J ends, which lost 1 base and 1 base, there was a span of 7 bases. In nucleotides, the CDR3 is TGTGCCAGCAGCTTAGACGACTTCCAAGAGACCCAGTACTTC. Amino acid sequence: CASSLDDFQETQYF. Together with reference TRBV7-9 and TRBJ2-5, the CDR3 gives the full variable domain: DTGVSQNPRHKITKRGQNVTFRCDPISEHNRLYWYRQTLGQGPEFLTYFQNEAQLEKSRLLSDRFSAERPKGSFSTLEIQRTEQGDSAMYLCASSLDDFQETQYFGPGTRLLVL.

This clone is a singleton in its sample. The chain is built from TRBV7-3 and TRBJ2-1, with 9 bases that match TRBD2. The CDR3 runs 15 residues. CDR1 and CDR2 from the germline V gene are SGHTA and FQGTGA. After removal of 3 bases from V and 9 bases from J, the junction contained 9 bases not matched to a gene. In nucleotides, the CDR3 is TGTGCCAGCAGCTTTGCGGGAGGGCCTCGGGTTGAGCAGTTCTTC. Translation gives CASSFAGGPRVEQFF.

The chain is built from TRBV7-9 and TRBJ2-5; 7 nucleotides agree with TRBD2. The CDR3 has 12 amino acids. Germline CDR1 reads SEHNR; CDR2 reads FQNEAQ (reference sequence). Germline trimming cut 5 bases from V and 7 bases from J; bases unmatched to any gene: 4. The CDR3 loop reads CASSTPGGTQYF. DNA of the CDR3: TGTGCCAGCAGCACCCCGGGGGGGACCCAGTACTTC.